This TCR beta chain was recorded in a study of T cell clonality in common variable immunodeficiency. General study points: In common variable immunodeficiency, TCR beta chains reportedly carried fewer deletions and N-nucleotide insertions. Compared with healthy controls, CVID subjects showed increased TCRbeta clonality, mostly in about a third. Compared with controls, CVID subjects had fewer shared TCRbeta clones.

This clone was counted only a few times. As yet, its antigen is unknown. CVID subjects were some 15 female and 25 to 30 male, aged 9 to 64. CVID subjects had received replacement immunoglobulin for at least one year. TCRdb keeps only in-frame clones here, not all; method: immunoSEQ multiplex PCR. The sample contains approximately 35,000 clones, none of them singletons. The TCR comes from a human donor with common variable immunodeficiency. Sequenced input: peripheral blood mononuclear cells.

The CDR3 sequence is CASSLRTSQETQYF. The part of the CDR3 DNA that was read is TGTGCCAGCAGCCTTAGGACTAGCCAAGAGACC. This chain joins TRBV11-1 and TRBJ2-5; TRBD2 matches at 7 bases. Sequencing ends 3 residues short of the CDR3 end; the germline J gene provides the rest. CDR1 SGHAT and CDR2 FQDESV come from the germline V gene (reference sequence). CDR3 length: 14 amino acids. The junction had 4 bases not matched to a gene; V was cut back by 5 bases and J by 1 base.